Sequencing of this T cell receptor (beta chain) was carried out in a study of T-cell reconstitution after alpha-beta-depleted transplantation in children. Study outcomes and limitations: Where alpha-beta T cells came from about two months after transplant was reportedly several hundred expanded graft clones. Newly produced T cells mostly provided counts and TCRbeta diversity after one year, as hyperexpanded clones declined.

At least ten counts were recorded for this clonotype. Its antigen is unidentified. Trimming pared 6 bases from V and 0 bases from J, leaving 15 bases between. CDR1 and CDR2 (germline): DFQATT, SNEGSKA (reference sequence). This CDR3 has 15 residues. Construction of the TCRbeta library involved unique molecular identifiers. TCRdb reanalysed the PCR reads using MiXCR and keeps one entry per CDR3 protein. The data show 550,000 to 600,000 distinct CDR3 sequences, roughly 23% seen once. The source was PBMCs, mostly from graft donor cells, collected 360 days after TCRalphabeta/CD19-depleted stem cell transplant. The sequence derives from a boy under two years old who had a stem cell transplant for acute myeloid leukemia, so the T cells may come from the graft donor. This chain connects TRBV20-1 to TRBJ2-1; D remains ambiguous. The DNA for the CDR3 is TGCAGTGCCCTCATGGGTACAAGCTCCTACAATGAGCAGTTCTTC. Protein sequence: CSALMGTSSYNEQFF.